The T cell receptor beta chain under discussion was sequenced for a study of T cells in Graves' hyperthyroidism and ophthalmopathy. Study-wide results and limits: Ophthalmopathy stood apart from stable hyperthyroidism in a 13 V-J model. Researchers found most expanded thyroid clonotypes above 0.001 in blood as well.

RNA transcripts gave rise to amplified TCR beta CDR3 regions. TCR CDR3 underwent first-round RT-PCR with the HTBI primer set. MiXCR was run by TCRdb on the multiplex PCR reads, yielding one entry per CDR3 protein. This sample yields 690,000 or so distinct CDR3 sequences, of which 18% are seen a single time; about a sixth belongs to the top ten. This clonotype was recorded a few times. As yet, its antigen is unknown. Relative to the germline gene, one junction end is altered; a read error may explain this. Exclusion of a patient resulted from uncontrolled infection, other autoimmune disease, pregnancy or lactation. Blood was drawn at first hyperthyroidism diagnosis, before any ophthalmopathy symptoms. Germline values: CDR1 MNHEY, CDR2 SVGEGT. The CDR3 runs to 14 residues.

Sequencing input: blood. V and J are TRBV6-2 or TRBV6-3 and TRBJ1-2; TRBD1 might be the D (5 bases). The sequence was obtained from a woman aged 45-65 years with Graves' hyperthyroidism that later progressed to Graves' ophthalmopathy. The CDR3 is CASTYSLGGYGYTF. CDR3 in DNA: TGTGCCAGCACTTACTCATTGGGGGGGTATGGCTACACCTTC.